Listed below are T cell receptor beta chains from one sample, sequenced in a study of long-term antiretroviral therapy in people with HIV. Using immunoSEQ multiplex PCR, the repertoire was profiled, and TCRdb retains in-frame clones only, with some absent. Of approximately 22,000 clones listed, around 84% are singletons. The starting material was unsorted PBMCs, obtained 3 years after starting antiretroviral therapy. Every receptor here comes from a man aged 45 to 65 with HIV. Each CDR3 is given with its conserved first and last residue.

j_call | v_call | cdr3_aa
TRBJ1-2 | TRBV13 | CASSLSAQGADYGYTF
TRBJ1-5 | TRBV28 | CASSLFGQPQHF
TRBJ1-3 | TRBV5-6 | CASSLDPTLRSGNTIYF
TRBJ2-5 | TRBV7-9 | CASSPRTGGPETQYF
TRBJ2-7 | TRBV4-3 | CASSQDRGTGFYEQYF
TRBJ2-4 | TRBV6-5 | CASRPSLAKNIQYF
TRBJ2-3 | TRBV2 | CASSATDTQYF
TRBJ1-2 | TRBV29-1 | CSVGGELYGYTF
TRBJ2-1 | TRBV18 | CASSLTGLAGEGEQFF
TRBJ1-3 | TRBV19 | CASSIGRGGTLLSISGNTIYF